This T cell receptor (beta chain) was sequenced in a study of CD8 T cells in ankylosing spondylitis. The study, taken as a whole, reports: Several of the motif variants were reported before in synovial fluid and blood from reactive arthritis. Made up of eight highly homologous variants, a TCR beta motif appeared characteristic of ankylosing spondylitis blood. Disease-linked clones had a CD8+ phenotype and relatively low frequency in peripheral blood. The study looked at matched synovial fluid samples from ankylosing spondylitis patients. Disease-linked clones were reported to be significantly enriched there.

The CDR3 consists of 14 residues. The germline CDR1 and CDR2 sequences are SGHKS and YYEKEE (reference sequence). V lost 2 bases to trimming and J lost 5 bases; unmatched junction nucleotides: 6. A remark on this clonotype: Its antigen is not identified.

Scientists made TCR beta libraries using quantitative 5'-RACE with molecular barcodes. A single record per CDR3 protein comes from TCRdb applying MiXCR to the 5' RACE reads. The sample has hundreds of thousands of distinct CDR3 sequences; roughly 10% are singletons. The chain uses TRBV5-5 and TRBJ2-7; 8 bases line up with TRBD1. This TCR was recovered from a male donor with ankylosing spondylitis. The sample taken for sequencing was blood, either unsorted or a sorted T cell fraction (not recorded which). CDR3 coding DNA: TGTGCCAGCAGCTTACGACAGGGGATCCACGAGCAGTACTTC. It codes for CASSLRQGIHEQYF. The full variable domain, in which reference TRBV5-5 and TRBJ2-7 provide the parts outside the CDR3, is DAGVTQSPTHLIKTRGQQVTLRCSPISGHKSVSWYQQVLGQGPQFIFQYYEKEERGRGNFPDRFSARQFPNYSSELNVNALLLGDSALYLCASSLRQGIHEQYFGPGTRLTVT.